Detailed here is one TCR beta chain. Unique molecular identifiers were built into the TCRbeta library. One entry per CDR3 protein results from TCRdb running MiXCR on the PCR reads. This sample has tens of thousands of distinct CDR3 sequences, with 15% to 20% found just once. The data belong to a study of T-cell reconstitution after alpha-beta-depleted transplantation in children. This CDR3 is built from 16 residues. The ends lost 4 bases at V and 3 bases at J; junction bases unmatched: 10. Looked up from germline, CDR1 is SGHNT and CDR2 is YYREEE (reference sequence). The source of this sequence is a male patient between 2 and 10 years old who had a stem cell transplant for acute lymphoblastic leukemia, so the T cells may come from the graft donor. Material: PBMCs, mostly from graft donor cells, obtained 360 days after TCRalphabeta/CD19-depleted stem cell transplant. The chain combines TRBV5-4 with TRBJ2-3; 8 nucleotides align to TRBD2. The CDR3 reads CASSPRVAGLTDTQYF. For the CDR3, the DNA is TGTGCCAGCAGCCCCCGAGTAGCGGGACTAACAGATACGCAGTATTTT.